The sample holds a few counts of the clone carrying this T cell receptor beta chain. Its antigen is undetermined. Whole-study results and caveats: The larger-cohort validation was restricted to a single TCR beta V-J rearrangement rather than whole repertoires.

J lost 10 bases, V lost 4 bases, and 9 bases had no gene match. The V gene's germline CDR1 is SGHRS and CDR2 YFSETQ. The CDR3 is made up of 15 amino acids. Tregs were sorted as CD4+CD25+CD127-/low cells. Constant-region reverse primers amplified full-length variable regions, followed by semi-nested Nested Universal Primer A PCR. MiXCR, run by TCRdb on the 5' RACE reads, gives a single entry per CDR3 protein. The sample has tens of thousands of distinct CDR3 sequences; 27% are singletons. The chain has TRBV5-1 and TRBJ2-1; 12 nucleotides match TRBD2. This sequence was found in a female donor with breast cancer. Sequencing was done on a sample of tumor-infiltrating Tregs sorted from the breast tumor. The CDR3 DNA reads TGCGCCAGCAGCCCTAGCGGGAGGGCCTGGAGGGAGCAGTTCTTC. Translating gives CASSPSGRAWREQFF.